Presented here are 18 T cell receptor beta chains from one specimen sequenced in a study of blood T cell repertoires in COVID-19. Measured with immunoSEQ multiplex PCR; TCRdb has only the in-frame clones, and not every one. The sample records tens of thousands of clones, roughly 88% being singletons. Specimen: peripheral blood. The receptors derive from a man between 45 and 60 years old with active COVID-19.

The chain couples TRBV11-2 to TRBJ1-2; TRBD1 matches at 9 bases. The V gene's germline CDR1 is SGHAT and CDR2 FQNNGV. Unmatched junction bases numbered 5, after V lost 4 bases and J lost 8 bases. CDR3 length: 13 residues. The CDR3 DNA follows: TGTGCCAGCAGCTCTGGGGACAGGGACGGCTACACCTTC. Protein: CASSSGDRDGYTF.

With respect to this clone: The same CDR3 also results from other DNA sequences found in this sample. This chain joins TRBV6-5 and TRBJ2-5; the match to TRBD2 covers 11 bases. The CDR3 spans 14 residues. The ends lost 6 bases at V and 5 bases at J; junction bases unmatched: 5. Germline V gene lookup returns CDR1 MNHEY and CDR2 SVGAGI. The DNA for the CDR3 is TGTGCCAGCAGACTAGCGGGGGCCGGGGAGACCCAGTACTTC. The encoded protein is CASRLAGAGETQYF.

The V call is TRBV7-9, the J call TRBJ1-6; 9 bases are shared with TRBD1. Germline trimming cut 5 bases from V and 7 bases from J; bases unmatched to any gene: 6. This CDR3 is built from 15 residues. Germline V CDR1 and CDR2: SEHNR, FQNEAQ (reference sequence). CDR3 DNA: TGTGCCAGCAGCCCCGGACAGGGGCCGAATTCACCCCTCCACTTT. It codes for CASSPGQGPNSPLHF.

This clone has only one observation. In DNA form, the CDR3 reads TGTGCCAGCAGCGACAACAGGGTCCAAGAGACCCAGTACTTC. It yields the protein CASSDNRVQETQYF. The genes are TRBV7-9 and TRBJ2-5, with D possibly matching TRBD1 (6 bases). The CDR3 runs to 14 residues. CDR1 is SEHNR and CDR2 is FQNEAQ in the germline V gene (reference sequence). Trimming cost V 5 bases and J 1 base, with 11 bases left between them.

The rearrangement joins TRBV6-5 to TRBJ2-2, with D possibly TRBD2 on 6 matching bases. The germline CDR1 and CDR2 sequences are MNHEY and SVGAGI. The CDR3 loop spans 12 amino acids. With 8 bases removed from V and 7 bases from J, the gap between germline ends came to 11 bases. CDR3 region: CASVREDGELFF. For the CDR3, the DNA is TGTGCCAGCGTAAGGGAGGACGGGGAGCTGTTTTTT.

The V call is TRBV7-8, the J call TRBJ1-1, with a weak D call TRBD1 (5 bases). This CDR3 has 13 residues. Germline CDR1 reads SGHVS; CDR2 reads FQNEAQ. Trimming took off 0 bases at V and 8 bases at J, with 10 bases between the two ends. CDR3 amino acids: CASSLAGVQEAFF. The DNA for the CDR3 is TGTGCCAGCAGCTTAGCAGGGGTCCAGGAAGCTTTCTTT.

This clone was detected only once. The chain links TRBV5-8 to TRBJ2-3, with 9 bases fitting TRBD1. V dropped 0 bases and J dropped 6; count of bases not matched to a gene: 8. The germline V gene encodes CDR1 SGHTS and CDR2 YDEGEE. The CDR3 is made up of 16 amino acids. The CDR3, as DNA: TGTGCCAGCAGCTTGGCCGGGCGACAGGGGGTGGATACGCAGTATTTT. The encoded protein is CASSLAGRQGVDTQYF.

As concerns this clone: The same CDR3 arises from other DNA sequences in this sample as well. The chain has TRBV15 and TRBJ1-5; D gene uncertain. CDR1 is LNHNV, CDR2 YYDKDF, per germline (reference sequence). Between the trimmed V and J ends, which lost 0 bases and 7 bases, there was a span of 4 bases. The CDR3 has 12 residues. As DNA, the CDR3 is TGTGCCACCAGCAGAGATCAGCAGCCCCAGCATTTT. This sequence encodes CATSRDQQPQHF.

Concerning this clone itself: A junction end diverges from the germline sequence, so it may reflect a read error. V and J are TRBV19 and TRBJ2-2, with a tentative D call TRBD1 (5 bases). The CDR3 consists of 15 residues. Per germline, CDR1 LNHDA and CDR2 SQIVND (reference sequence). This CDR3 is CASRGSASGTGELFF. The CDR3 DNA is TGTGCAAGTAGGGGTTCGGCCTCGGGCACCGGGGAGCTGTTTTTT.

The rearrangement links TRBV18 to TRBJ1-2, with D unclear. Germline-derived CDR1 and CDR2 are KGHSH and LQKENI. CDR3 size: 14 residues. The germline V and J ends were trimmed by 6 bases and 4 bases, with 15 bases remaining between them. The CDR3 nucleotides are TGTGCCAGCTCCCCTCGAGAAAGTGGCTATGGCTACACCTTC. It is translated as CASSPRESGYGYTF.

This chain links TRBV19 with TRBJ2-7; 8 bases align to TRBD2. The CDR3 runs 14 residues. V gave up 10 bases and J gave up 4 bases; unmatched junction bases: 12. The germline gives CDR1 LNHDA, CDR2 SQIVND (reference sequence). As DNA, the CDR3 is TGTGCCACCAGGGCCGGGGGGGCAATTTACGAGCAGTACTTC. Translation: CATRAGGAIYEQYF.

The CDR3 sequence: CASSSTTGAQLDEQFF. CDR3 DNA sequence: TGTGCCAGCAGTAGTACGACAGGCGCCCAACTGGATGAGCAGTTCTTC. V usage is TRBV9 and J usage is TRBJ2-1; a possible D gene is TRBD1 (6 bases). The CDR3 length is 16 residues. The germline V and J ends were trimmed by 5 bases and 8 bases, with 23 bases remaining between them. Germline V CDR1 and CDR2: SGDLS, YYNGEE.

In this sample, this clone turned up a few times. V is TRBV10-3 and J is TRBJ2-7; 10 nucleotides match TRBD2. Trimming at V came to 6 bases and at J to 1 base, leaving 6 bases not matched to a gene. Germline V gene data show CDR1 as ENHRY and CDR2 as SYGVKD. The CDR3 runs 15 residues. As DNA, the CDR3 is TGTGCCATCAGGAGGGGACTAGCGAGTTCCTACGAGCAGTACTTC. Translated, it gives CAIRRGLASSYEQYF.

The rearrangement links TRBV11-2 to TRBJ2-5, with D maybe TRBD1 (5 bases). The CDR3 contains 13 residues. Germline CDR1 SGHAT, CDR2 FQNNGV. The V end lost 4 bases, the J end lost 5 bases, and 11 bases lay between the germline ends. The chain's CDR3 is CASSSFRVETQYF. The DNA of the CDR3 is TGTGCCAGCAGCTCTTTCAGGGTGGAGACCCAGTACTTC.

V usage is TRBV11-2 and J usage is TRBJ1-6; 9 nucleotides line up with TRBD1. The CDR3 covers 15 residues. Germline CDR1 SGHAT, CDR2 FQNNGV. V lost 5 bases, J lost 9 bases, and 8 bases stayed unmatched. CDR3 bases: TGTGCCAGCAGCGCCACCGGGACAGGGTTTTCACCCCTCCACTTT. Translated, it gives CASSATGTGFSPLHF.

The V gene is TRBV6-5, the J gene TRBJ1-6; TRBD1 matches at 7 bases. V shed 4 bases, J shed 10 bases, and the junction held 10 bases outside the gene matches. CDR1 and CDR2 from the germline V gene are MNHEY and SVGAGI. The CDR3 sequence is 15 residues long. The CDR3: CASSFDRVKGSPLHF. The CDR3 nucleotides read TGTGCCAGCAGTTTCGACAGGGTCAAGGGATCACCCCTCCACTTT.

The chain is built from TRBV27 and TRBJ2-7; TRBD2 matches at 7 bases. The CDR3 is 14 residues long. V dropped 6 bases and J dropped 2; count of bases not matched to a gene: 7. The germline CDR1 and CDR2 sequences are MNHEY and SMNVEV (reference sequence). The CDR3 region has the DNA TGTGCCAGCAGCCTGGGGAGGGGTCCCTACGAGCAGTACTTC. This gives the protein CASSLGRGPYEQYF.

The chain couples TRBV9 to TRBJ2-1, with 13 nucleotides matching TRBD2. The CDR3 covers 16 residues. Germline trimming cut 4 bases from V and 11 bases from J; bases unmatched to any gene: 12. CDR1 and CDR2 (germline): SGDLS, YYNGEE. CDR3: CASSPRLAGGGVKQFF. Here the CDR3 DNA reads TGTGCCAGCAGCCCCCGACTAGCGGGGGGTGGGGTAAAGCAGTTCTTC.